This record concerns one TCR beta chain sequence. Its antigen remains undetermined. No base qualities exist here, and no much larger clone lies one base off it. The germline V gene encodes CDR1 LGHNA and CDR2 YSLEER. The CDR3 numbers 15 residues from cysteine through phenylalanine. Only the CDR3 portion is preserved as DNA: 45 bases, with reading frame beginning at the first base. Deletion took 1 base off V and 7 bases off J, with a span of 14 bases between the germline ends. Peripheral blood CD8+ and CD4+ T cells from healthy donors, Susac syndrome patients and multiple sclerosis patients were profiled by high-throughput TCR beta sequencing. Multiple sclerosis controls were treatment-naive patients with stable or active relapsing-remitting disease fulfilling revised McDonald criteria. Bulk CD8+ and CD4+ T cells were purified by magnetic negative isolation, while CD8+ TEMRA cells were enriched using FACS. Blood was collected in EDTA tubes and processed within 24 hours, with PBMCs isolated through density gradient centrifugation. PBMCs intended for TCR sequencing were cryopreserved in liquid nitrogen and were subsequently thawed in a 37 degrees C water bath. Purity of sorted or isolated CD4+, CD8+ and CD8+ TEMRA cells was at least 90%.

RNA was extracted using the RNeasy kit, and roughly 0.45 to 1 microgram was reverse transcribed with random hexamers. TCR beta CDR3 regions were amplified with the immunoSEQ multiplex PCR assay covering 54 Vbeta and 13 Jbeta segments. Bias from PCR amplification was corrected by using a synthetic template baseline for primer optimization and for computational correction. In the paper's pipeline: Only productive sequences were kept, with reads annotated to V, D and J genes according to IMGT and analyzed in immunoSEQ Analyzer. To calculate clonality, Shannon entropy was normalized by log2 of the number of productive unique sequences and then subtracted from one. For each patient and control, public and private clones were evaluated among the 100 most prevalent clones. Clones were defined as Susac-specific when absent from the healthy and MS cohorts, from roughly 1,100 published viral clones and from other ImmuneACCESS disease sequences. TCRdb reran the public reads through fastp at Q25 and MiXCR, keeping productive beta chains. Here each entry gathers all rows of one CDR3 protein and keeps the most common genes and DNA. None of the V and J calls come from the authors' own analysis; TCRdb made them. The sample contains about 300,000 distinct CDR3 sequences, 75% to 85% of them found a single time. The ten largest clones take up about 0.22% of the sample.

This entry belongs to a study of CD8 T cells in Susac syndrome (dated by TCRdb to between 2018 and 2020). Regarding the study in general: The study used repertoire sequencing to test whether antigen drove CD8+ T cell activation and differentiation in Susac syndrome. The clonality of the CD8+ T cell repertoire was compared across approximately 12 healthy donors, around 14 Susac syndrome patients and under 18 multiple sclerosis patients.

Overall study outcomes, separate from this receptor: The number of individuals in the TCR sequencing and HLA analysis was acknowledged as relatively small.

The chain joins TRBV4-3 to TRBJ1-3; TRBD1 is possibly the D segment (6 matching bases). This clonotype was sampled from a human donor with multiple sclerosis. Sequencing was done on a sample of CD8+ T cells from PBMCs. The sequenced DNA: TGCGCCAGCAGCCAAGTGGGCACAGGGATTAACACCATATATTTT. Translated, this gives CASSQVGTGINTIYF.